This T cell receptor beta chain was sequenced for a study of CD8 T cells in ankylosing spondylitis. The sample holds a few counts of this clonotype. CDR3 length: 14 amino acids. V shed 7 bases, J shed 5 bases, and the junction held 6 bases outside the gene matches. CDR1 is MNHEY and CDR2 is SVGEGT in the germline V gene. One entry per CDR3 protein results from TCRdb running MiXCR on the 5' RACE reads. In the table there are fewer than 180,000 distinct CDR3 sequences, under 45% of which are singletons. The chain joins TRBV6-2 or TRBV6-3 to TRBJ2-1, with TRBD2 matching 9 bases. Source material: synovial fluid, either unsorted or a sorted T cell fraction (not recorded which). This TCR came from a male donor with ankylosing spondylitis. The CDR3 loop is CASNSGTSNNEQFF. The CDR3 bases are TGTGCCAGCAATTCCGGGACTAGCAACAATGAGCAGTTCTTC.